Presented here are 8 T cell receptor beta chains from one specimen sequenced in a study of siplizumab effects on memory and regulatory T cells. Clones were read by immunoSEQ multiplex PCR, and TCRdb kept only the in-frame ones, dropping some. Of 100,000 to 120,000 clones listed, roughly 92% are singletons. The sequencing input was CD4+ T cells sorted from blood. The origin of the receptors is a human donor in good health.

Regarding this clone: This sample includes further DNA sequences coding for the same CDR3. J is TRBJ1-1 and V is TRBV5-1; TRBD1 might be the D (6 bases). V dropped 3 bases and J dropped 1 base, with 10 bases sitting between them. Germline CDR1 and CDR2: SGHRS and YFSETQ. CDR3 length: 14 residues. The CDR3 nucleotides are TGCGCCAGCAGCTCCGGACAGCCGAACACTGAAGCTTTCTTT. It codes for CASSSGQPNTEAFF.

The chain combines TRBV5-1 with TRBJ2-7; TRBD1 matches 9 bases. Germline lookup yields CDR1 SGHRS and CDR2 YFSETQ. V shed 4 bases, J shed 5 bases, and the junction held 7 bases outside the gene matches. CDR3 length equals 14 residues. This CDR3 is CASSPDRGANEQYF. The CDR3 DNA reads TGCGCCAGCAGCCCGGACAGGGGTGCCAACGAGCAGTACTTC.

The CDR3 DNA is TGTGCCGTGTTGGTCCCTCCTAACTATGGCTACACCTTC. It encodes CAVLVPPNYGYTF. V and J are TRBV30 and TRBJ1-2; D not resolved. Trimming took off 8 bases at V and 0 bases at J, with 13 bases between the two ends. CDR3 size: 13 residues. Per germline, CDR1 GTSNPN and CDR2 SVGIG (reference sequence).

CDR3 DNA sequence: TGTGCCAGCAGCTGGGCCGGGGCCACTTATGGCTACACCTTC. It is translated as CASSWAGATYGYTF. V gene TRBV11-2 combines with J gene TRBJ1-2; TRBD1 might be the D (5 bases). Germline assignment: CDR1 SGHAT and CDR2 FQNNGV. The length of the CDR3 is 14 residues. The V gene lost 4 bases and the J gene lost 5 bases, with 14 bases spanning the gap. Supplemented by reference TRBV11-2 and TRBJ1-2, the full variable domain reads EAGVAQSPRYKIIEKRQSVAFWCNPISGHATLYWYQQILGQGPKLLIQFQNNGVVDDSQLPKDRFSAERLKGVDSTLKIQPAKLEDSAVYLCASSWAGATYGYTFGSGTRLTVV.

This clone came up a few times. The chain employs TRBV6-4 and TRBJ1-2; a weak D match, TRBD1 (5 bases). Germline CDR1 reads MRHNA; CDR2 reads SNTAGT. V lost 3 bases, J lost 4 bases, and 9 bases lay in between. CDR3 size: 13 residues. The CDR3 DNA reads as TGTGCCAGCAGTGATTCAGGGACCTATGGCTACACCTTC. This sequence encodes CASSDSGTYGYTF.

The chain joins TRBV5-1 to TRBJ1-6; D might be TRBD1 (5 bases). The CDR3 is 14 amino acids. Germline V gene sequence: CDR1 SGHRS, CDR2 YFSETQ. V was clipped by 3 bases and J by 14 bases, with 18 bases between them. The chain's CDR3 is CASSSLGGESALHF. CDR3 in DNA: TGCGCCAGCAGCTCGCTCGGGGGTGAGTCGGCCCTCCACTTT.

The gene calls are TRBV19 and TRBJ2-2; D unresolved. Deletions cut 7 bases from V and 1 base from J, with 13 bases between. This CDR3 has 15 residues. Germline V gives CDR1 LNHDA, CDR2 SQIVND (reference sequence). DNA of the CDR3: TGTGCCAGTACCCCCGGGTTGGGGAACACCGGGGAGCTGTTTTTT. Its translation: CASTPGLGNTGELFF.

This clone showed up just once. The chain couples TRBV11-2 to TRBJ2-7; a weak D match, TRBD1 (7 bases). CDR3 size: 15 residues. V was pared by 0 bases and J by 5 bases, with 14 bases between. The germline V gene has CDR1 SGHAT and CDR2 FQNNGV. CDR3 in amino acids: CASSLDNAGGNEQYF. In DNA, the CDR3 is TGTGCCAGCAGCTTAGATAATGCAGGGGGGAACGAGCAGTACTTC.